This is a list of T cell receptor beta chains from one sample in a study of control samples from healthy donors and cancer patients. Clones were read by immunoSEQ multiplex PCR, and TCRdb kept only the in-frame ones, dropping some. The data hold some 410,000 clones, with 90% observed a single time. The sequencing input was PBMCs. The receptors here all came from a man aged 35 to 55 with head and neck cancer. CDR3s leave out the opening cysteine and the closing phenylalanine or tryptophan. Fields, in order: J gene, V gene, CDR3 protein.

TRBJ2-3 TRBV6-2/TRBV6-3 ASSPSTDTQY
TRBJ2-7 TRBV5-4 ASSLGIRDEQY
TRBJ2-2 TRBV11-2 ASSQSTGELF
TRBJ1-2 TRBV14 ASSQVRGPDGYT
TRBJ2-7 TRBV28 ASSLFRRGQGSSYEQY
TRBJ1-1 TRBV25-1 ASSDQGSSTEAF
TRBJ2-3 TRBV5-1 ASSLFSRADTQY
TRBJ2-4 TRBV7-9 ASSPGVRNIQY
TRBJ2-7 TRBV11-2 ASSTGTVPYEQY
TRBJ2-7 TRBV10-3 AISVDRAYEQY
TRBJ1-4 TRBV7-8 ASSLGQGANEKLF
TRBJ1-1 TRBV5-6 ASSAGAGNTEAF
TRBJ1-5 TRBV6-6 ASNPGYQPQH
TRBJ2-6 TRBV3-1/TRBV3-2 ASSQQVGANVLT
TRBJ2-7 TRBV5-1 ASTDFRDPQAGEQY
TRBJ1-2 TRBV12-3/TRBV12-4 ASSLRAGGGYT
TRBJ2-2 TRBV5-1 ASSSNRGAGELF
TRBJ1-2 TRBV6-6 ASSYSSGNNYGYT